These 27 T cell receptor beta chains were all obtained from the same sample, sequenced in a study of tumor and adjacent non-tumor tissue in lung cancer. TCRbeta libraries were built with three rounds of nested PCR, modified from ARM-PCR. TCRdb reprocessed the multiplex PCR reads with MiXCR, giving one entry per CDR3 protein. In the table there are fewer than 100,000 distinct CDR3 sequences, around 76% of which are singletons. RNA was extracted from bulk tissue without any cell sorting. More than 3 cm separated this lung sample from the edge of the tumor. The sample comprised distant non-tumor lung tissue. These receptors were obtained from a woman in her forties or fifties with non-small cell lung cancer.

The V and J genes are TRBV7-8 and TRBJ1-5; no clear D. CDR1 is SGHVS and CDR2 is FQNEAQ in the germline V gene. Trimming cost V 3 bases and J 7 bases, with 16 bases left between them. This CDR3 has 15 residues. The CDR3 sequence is CASSFNHGVGQPQHF. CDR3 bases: TGTGCCAGCAGCTTCAACCATGGGGTGGGACAGCCCCAGCATTTT.

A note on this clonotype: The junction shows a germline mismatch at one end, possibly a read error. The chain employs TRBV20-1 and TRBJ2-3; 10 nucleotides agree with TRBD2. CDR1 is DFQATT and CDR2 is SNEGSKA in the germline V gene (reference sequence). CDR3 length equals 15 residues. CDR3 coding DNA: TGCAGTGCTGGAGATTCAGCGGGAGGGACAGATACGCAGTATTTT. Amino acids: CSAGDSAGGTDTQYF.

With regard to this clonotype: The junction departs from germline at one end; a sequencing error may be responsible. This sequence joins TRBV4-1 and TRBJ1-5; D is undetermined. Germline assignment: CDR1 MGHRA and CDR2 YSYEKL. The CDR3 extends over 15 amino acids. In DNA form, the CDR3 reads TGCGCCAGCAGCCAAGTAACCGGATCCAATCAGCCCCATCACTTT. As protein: CASSQVTGSNQPHHF.

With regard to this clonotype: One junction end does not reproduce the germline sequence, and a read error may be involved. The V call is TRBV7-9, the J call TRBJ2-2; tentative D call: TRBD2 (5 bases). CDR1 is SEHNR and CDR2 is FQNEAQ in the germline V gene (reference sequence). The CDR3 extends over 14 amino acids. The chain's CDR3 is CARSKNPNTGKLFF. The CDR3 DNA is TGTGCCAGAAGCAAGAATCCGAACACCGGGAAGCTGTTTTTT.

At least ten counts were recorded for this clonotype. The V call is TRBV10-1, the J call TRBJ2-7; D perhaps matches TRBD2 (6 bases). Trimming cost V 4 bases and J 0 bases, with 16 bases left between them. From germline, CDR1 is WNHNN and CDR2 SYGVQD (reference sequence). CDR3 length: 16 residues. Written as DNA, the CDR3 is TGCGCCAGCAGTGTCGGGTGGGGAGGCCTCTCCTACGAGCAGTACTTC. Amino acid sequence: CASSVGWGGLSYEQYF.

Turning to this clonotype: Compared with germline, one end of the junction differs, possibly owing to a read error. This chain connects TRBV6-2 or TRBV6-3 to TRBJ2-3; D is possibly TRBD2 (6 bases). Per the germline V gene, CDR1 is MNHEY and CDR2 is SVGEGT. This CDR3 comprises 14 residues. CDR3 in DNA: TGTGCCAGTAGCTATAGCGGTGTCACAGTTACGCAGTATTTT. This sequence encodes CASSYSGVTVTQYF.

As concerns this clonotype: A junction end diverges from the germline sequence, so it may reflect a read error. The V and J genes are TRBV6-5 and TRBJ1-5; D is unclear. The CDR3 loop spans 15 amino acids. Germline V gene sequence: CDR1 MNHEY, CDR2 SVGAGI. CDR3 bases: TGTGTCAGCAAACGGACCCCGGGAGGCAATCAGCCCCAGCATTTT. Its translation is CVSKRTPGGNQPQHF.

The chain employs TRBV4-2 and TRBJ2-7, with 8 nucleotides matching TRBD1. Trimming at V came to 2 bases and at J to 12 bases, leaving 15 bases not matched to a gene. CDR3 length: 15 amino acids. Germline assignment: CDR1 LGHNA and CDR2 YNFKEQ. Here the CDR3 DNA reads TGTGCCAGCAGCCAATACCGGACAGGGATCTACGAGTGGTACTTC. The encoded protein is CASSQYRTGIYEWYF.

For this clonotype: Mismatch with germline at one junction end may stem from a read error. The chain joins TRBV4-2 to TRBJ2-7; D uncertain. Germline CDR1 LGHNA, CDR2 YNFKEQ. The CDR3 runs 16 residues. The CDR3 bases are TGTGCCAGCAGCCATGCAGTAGAGGCTTTCCCCTACGAGCGGTACTTC. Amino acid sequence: CASSHAVEAFPYERYF.

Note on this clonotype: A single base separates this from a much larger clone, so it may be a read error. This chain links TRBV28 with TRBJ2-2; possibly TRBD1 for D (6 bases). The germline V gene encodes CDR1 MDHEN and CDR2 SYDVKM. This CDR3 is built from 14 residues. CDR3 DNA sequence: TGTGCCAGCAGTCATGGACAGAACACCGTGGAGCTGTTTTTT. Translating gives CASSHGQNTVELFF.

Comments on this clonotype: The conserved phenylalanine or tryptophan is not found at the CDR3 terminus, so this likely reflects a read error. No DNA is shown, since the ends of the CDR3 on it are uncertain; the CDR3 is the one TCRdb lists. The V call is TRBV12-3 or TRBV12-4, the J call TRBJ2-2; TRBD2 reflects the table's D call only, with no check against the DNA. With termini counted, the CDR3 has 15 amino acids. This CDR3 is CASSWTSGNTGELFC.

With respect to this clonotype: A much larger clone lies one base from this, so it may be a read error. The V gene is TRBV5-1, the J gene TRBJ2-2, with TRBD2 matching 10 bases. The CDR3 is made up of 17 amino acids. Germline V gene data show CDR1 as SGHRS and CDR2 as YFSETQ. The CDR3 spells CASTLGSGRPNTGELFF. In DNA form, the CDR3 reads TGCGCCAGCACCTTGGGTAGCGGGAGGCCTAACACCGGGGAGCTGTTTTTT.

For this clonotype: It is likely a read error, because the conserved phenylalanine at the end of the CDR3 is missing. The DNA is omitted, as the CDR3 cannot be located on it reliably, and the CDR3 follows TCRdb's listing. This CDR3 is CASSERFKGPQETWYL. The rearrangement uses TRBV6-1 and TRBJ2-5; the table's TRBD2 call for D was not verified on the DNA. The length of the CDR3 is 16 amino acids, counting both ends. Germline CDR1 reads MNHNS; CDR2 reads SASEGT.

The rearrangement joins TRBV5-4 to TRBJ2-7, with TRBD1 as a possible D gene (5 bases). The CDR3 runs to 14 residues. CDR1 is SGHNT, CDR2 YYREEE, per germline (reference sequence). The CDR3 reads CISSFGQGNGEQYF. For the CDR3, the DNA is TGTATCAGCAGCTTCGGCCAGGGTAATGGCGAGCAGTACTTC.

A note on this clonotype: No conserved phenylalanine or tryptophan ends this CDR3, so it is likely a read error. The CDR3 nucleotides read TGTGCCAGCAGCCAATATGGGACTAGCGGGAGTTACGAGCAGTACCTC. Translating it yields CASSQYGTSGSYEQYL. This sequence joins TRBV4-2 and TRBJ2-7; 14 bases are a match to TRBD2. V was clipped by 2 bases and J by 4 bases; unmatched bases: 4. Germline CDR1 reads LGHNA; CDR2 reads YNFKEQ. The CDR3 is made up of 16 amino acids.

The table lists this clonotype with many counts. The CDR3 protein is CASKDGAGSYGYTF. The CDR3 DNA sequence: TGCGCCAGCAAAGACGGGGCAGGGAGTTATGGCTACACCTTC. The chain employs TRBV5-1 and TRBJ1-2, with a tentative D call TRBD1 (5 bases). Germline assignment: CDR1 SGHRS and CDR2 YFSETQ. Trimming removed 6 bases from V and 5 bases from J, with 17 bases in between. This CDR3 is 14 amino acids long.

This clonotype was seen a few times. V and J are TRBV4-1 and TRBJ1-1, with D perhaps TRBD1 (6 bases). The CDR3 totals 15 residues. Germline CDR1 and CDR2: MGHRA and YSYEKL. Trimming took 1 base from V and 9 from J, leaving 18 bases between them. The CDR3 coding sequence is TGCGCCAGCAGCCAAGGCTACAGGGACGGCATTAAAGCTTTCTTT. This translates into CASSQGYRDGIKAFF.

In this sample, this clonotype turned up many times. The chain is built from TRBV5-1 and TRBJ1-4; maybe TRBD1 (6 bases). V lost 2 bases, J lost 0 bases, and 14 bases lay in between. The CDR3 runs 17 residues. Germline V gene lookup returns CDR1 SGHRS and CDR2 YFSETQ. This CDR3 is CASSFHYDRTTNEKLFF. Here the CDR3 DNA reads TGCGCCAGCAGCTTCCACTACGACAGGACAACTAATGAAAAACTGTTTTTT.

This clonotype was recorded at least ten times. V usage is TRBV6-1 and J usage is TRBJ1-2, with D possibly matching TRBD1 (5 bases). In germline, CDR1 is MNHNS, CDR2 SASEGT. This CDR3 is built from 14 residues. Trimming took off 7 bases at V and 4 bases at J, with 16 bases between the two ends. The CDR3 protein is CASIRAGGGYGYTF. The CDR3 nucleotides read TGTGCCAGCATCCGAGCCGGGGGTGGCTATGGCTACACCTTC.

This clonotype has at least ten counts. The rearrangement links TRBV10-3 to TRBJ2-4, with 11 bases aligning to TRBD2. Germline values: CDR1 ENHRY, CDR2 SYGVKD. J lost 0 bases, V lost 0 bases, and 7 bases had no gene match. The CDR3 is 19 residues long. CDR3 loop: CAISESGGLAALAKNIQYF. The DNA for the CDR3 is TGTGCCATCAGTGAGTCGGGGGGACTAGCGGCACTAGCCAAAAACATTCAGTACTTC.

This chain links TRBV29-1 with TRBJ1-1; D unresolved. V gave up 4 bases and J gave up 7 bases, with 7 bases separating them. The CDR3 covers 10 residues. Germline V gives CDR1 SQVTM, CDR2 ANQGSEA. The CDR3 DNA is TGCAGCGTTGGAAGCATTGAAGCTTTCTTT. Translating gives CSVGSIEAFF.

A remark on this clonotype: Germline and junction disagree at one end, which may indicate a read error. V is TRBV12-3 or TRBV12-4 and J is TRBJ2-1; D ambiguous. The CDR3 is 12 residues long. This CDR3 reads CAISIMGNEQFF. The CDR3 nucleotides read TGTGCCATCAGTATAATGGGCAATGAGCAGTTCTTC.

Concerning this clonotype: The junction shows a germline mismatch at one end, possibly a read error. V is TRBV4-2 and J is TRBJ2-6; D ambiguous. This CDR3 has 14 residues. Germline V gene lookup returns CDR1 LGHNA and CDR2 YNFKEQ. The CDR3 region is CAGSPLVVANVLTF. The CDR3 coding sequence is TGTGCCGGCAGCCCGTTAGTGGTGGCCAACGTCCTGACTTTC.

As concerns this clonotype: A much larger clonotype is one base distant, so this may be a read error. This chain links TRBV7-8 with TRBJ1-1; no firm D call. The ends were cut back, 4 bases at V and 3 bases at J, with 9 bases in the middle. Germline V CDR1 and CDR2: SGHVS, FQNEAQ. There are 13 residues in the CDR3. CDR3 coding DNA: TGTGCCAGCAGCTCCTGGGTGTACACTGAAGCTTTCTTT. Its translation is CASSSWVYTEAFF. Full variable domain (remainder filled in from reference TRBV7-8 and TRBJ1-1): GAGVSQSPRYKVAKRGQDVALRCDPISGHVSLFWYQQALGQGPEFLTYFQNEAQLDKSGLPSDRFFAERPEGSVSTLKIQRTQQEDSAVYLCASSSWVYTEAFFGQGTRLTVV.

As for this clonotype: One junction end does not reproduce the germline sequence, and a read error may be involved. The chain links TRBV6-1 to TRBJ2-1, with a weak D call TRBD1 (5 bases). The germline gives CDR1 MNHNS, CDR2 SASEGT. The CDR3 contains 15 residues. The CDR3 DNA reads TGTGCCAGCAGTCAGGCAGGGTATATTTACAATGAGCAGTCCTTC. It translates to CASSQAGYIYNEQSF.

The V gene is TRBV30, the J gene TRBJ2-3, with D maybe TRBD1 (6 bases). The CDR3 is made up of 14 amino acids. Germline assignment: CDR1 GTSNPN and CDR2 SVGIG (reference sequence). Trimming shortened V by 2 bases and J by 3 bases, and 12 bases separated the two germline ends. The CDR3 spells CAWSIRGHTDTQYF. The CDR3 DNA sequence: TGTGCCTGGAGTATCAGGGGTCATACAGATACGCAGTATTTT.

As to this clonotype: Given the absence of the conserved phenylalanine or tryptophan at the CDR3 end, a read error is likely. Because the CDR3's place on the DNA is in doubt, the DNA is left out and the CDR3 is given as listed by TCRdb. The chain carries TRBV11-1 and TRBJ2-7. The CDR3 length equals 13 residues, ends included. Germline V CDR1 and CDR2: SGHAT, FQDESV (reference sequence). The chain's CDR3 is CTSSLAITSEQYL.